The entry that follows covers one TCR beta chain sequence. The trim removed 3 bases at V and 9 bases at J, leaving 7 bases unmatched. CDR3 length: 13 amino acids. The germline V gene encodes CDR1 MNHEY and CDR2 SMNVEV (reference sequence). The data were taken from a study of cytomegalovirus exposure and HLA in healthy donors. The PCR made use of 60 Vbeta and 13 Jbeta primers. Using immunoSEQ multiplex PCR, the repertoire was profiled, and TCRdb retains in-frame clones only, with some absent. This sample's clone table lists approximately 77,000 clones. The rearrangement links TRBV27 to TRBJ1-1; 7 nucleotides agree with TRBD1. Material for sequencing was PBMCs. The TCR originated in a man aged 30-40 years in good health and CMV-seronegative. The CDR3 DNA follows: TGTGCCAGCAGTTTGGGACAGTTTTCAAAAGCTTTCTTT. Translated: CASSLGQFSKAFF.